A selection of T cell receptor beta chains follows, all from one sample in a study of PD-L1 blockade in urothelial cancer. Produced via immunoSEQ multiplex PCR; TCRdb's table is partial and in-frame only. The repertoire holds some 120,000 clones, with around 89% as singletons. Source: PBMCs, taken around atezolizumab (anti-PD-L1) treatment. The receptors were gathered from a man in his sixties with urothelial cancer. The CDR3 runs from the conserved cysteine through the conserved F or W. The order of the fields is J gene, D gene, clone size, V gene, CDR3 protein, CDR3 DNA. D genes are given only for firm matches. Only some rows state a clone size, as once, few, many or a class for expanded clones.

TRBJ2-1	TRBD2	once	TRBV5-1	CASSWGTKDEQFF	TGCGCCAGCAGCTGGGGGACTAAAGATGAGCAGTTCTTC
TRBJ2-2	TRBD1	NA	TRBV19	CASRLDRVVTGELFF	TGTGCCAGTAGACTGGACAGGGTGGTTACCGGGGAGCTGTTTTTT
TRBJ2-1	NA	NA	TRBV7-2	CASSLDLAVQFF	TGTGCCAGCAGCTTAGACCTAGCCGTTCAGTTCTTC
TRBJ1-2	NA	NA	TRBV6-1	CASSEAGRGYTF	TGTGCCAGCAGTGAAGCTGGGAGGGGCTACACCTTC
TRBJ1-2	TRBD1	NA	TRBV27	CASSPNVRTGMVGYTF	TGTGCCAGCAGTCCGAACGTGAGGACAGGAATGGTTGGCTACACCTTC
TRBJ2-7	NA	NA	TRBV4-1	CASSQAITGRGEQYF	TGCGCCAGCAGCCAAGCAATTACAGGGAGAGGCGAGCAGTACTTC
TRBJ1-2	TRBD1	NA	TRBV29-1	CSVESGQGLDGYTF	TGCAGCGTTGAGTCTGGACAGGGCCTCGATGGCTACACCTTC
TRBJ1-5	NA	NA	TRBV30	CAWSTGGDQPQHF	TGTGCCTGGAGTACGGGGGGCGATCAGCCCCAGCATTTT
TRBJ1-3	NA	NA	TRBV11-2	CASSSRGGSGGNTIYF	TGTGCCAGCAGCTCGAGGGGGGGCAGCGGAGGAAACACCATATATTTT
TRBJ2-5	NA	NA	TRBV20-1	CSAPNLETQYF	TGCAGTGCTCCTAATTTGGAGACCCAGTACTTC
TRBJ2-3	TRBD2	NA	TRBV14	CASSQDPRTSGGHRFTDTQYF	TGTGCCAGCAGCCAAGATCCCAGGACTAGCGGGGGCCACAGGTTCACAGATACGCAGTATTTT
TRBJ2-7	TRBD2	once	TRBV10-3	CAISDALAGVSYEQYF	TGTGCCATCAGCGACGCCTTAGCGGGGGTTTCCTACGAGCAGTACTTC
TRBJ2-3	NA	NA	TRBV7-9	CASSLSGGADTQYF	TGTGCCAGCAGCTTATCCGGGGGAGCAGATACGCAGTATTTT
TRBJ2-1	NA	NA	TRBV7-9	CASSPRDIGPSSYNEQFF	TGTGCCAGCAGCCCCCGGGATATCGGACCCAGCTCCTACAATGAGCAGTTCTTC
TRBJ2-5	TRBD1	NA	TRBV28	CASREEGAGGWWTQYF	TGTGCCAGCAGGGAGGAAGGGGCAGGGGGCTGGTGGACCCAGTACTTC
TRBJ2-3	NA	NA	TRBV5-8	CASSLVDRSTDTQYF	TGTGCCAGCAGTCTGGTGGACAGAAGCACAGATACGCAGTATTTT
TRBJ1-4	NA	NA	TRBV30	CACQGNEKLFF	TGTGCCTGTCAGGGGAATGAAAAACTGTTTTTT
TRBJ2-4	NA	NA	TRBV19	CASSIGAGLDIQYF	TGTGCCAGTAGTATAGGGGCAGGGTTAGACATTCAGTACTTC
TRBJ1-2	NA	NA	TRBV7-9	CASSSFRGYGYTF	TGTGCCAGCAGCTCCTTTAGGGGCTATGGCTACACCTTC
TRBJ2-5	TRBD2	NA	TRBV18	CASSPLGTSGNKETQYF	TGTGCCAGCTCACCCCTCGGGACTAGCGGGAATAAGGAGACCCAGTACTTC
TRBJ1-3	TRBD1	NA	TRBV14	CASSQARGRSGNTIYF	TGTGCCAGCAGCCAAGCAAGGGGGCGATCTGGAAACACCATATATTTT
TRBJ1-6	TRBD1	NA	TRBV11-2	CASSLTWTGISSYNSPLHF	TGTGCCAGCAGCTTAACTTGGACAGGGATCAGCTCCTATAATTCACCCCTCCACTTT
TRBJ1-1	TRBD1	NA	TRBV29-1	CSVELGQGTEAFF	TGCAGCGTTGAACTTGGACAGGGGACTGAAGCTTTCTTT
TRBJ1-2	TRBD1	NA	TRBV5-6	CASSPGQDYGYTF	TGTGCCAGCAGCCCGGGACAGGACTATGGCTACACCTTC
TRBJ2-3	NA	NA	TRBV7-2	CASSLGPEDTQYF	TGTGCCAGCAGCTTAGGTCCGGAGGATACGCAGTATTTT
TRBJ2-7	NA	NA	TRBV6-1	CASSTSTLVIYEQYF	TGTGCCAGCAGTACCTCGACACTTGTTATCTACGAGCAGTACTTC
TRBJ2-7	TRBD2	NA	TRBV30	CAWSGGRQGPLYEQYF	TGTGCCTGGAGTGGCGGGAGGCAGGGGCCCCTATACGAGCAGTACTTC
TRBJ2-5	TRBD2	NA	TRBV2	CASSEGGTSGGWRETQYF	TGTGCCAGCAGTGAAGGGGGGACTAGCGGGGGATGGAGGGAGACCCAGTACTTC